This T cell receptor (beta chain) was sequenced in a study of cytomegalovirus exposure and HLA in healthy donors (dated by TCRdb to the late 2010s). Regarding the study in general: According to an earlier analysis of 450 to 650 of the donors, some 170 million T cells yielded roughly 110 million unique TCR beta sequences and about 280 Gb of sequence data. An early release covering roughly 640 HLA-typed donors comprised 300 to 350 gigabases of sequencing data and roughly 85 million unique TCR sequences. Of the 300 to 500 genotyped donors, roughly 76% were placed in the genetic ancestry cluster associated with self-reported Caucasian donors. The study aimed to test whether cataloging public T cell receptors could reveal signatures of past pathogen exposure. The study profiled the T cell repertoires of more than 500 subjects by immunosequencing and related them to cytomegalovirus serostatus. Along with the roughly 700-subject first cohort, a separate validation cohort of over 90 different subjects was used. High-throughput TCR immunosequencing, statistical association of individual TCRs with disease status, and machine learning were combined to predict cytomegalovirus infection status. A later analysis re-analyzed previously published TCR beta repertoires from roughly 690 donors and added high-resolution HLA genotyping to study TCR occurrence patterns. Rather than using new phenotypic data, the later analysis identified candidate immune exposures from TCR beta sequences and from how often those sequences occurred across donors. To decide whether each TCR beta V gene segment behaved as functional or pseudogenic, an earlier analysis of over 500 of the donors relied on high-throughput TCR beta sequencing. Donor age, sex, ethnicity and CMV serostatus were collected together with the repertoire data. Genome-wide SNP genotypes for about 60% of the 666 donors were used in a later genetic analysis, which treated that subset as a discovery cohort. All discovery cohort repertoires had been generated using a single sequencing platform. Class I and class II HLA loci were covered by the typing at four-digit resolution. The number of donors typed differed by locus, with about 629-640 for A, B, C, DRB1 and DQB1, around 500 for DQA1, 600 to 610 for DPA1, and some 440 for DPB1. Because of strong linkage in the cohort, roughly 5 DR-DQ haplotypes were treated as single units for association and clustering. Across approximately 400 genotyped donors of the cohort, an average of roughly 230,000 unique TCR beta nucleotide sequences per donor were sequenced, and 15% to 20% of those sequences were non-productive. General conclusions and limits of the study: In vitro tests confirmed that a few of the cytomegalovirus-associated TCR beta chains recognize cytomegalovirus antigens. Immune exposure information for the cohort was limited to CMV serostatus. The 87-base-pair reads could not distinguish some IMGT-functional V segments, including TRBV6-2 and TRBV6-3, so those segments were excluded. The study listed approximately 150 TCR beta chains as associated with cytomegalovirus. A later analysis reported that several top co-occurrence clusters appeared linked to parvovirus B19, influenza, CMV and Epstein-Barr virus. Assigning TCR associations to individual alleles was difficult when HLA alleles, especially DR and DQ, strongly co-occurred. Specific HLA alleles were associated with about 17,000 TCR beta sequences at a false discovery rate of 0.05 in a later analysis. An earlier analysis of 587 of the donors showed that most TCR beta V segments appeared in productive rearrangements either about 87% or about 30% of the time, which broadly matched IMGT annotations. Most CMV-associated TCR beta chains appeared to be HLA-restricted in a later analysis, and the HLA associations seemed to be driven largely by CMV exposure. Correlated functional status among segregating V segments might reflect linkage disequilibrium, but an unknown experimental factor could not be ruled out. Because counts were too low, roughly 18 rarely observed V segments, including chromosome 9 orphons, were left out of the earlier analysis of 500 to 650 of the donors. Compared with equally common non-associated chains, HLA-associated TCR beta chains in a later analysis were more clonally expanded and had lower generation probabilities. In a later analysis, TCR association rates were found to vary across HLA loci, with the most associated TCRs seen for DRB1 alleles and the fewest for HLA-C alleles. The authors suggested that the approach could potentially be extended to other disease states and immunological phenotypes. Because some donors lacked HLA typing at each locus, the association tests relied only on the typed subset. Most TCR sequences were observed very rarely across donors, whereas some public TCRs were present in many individuals. The classifier was reported to diagnose cytomegalovirus status with high specificity and sensitivity in both the original and validation cohorts. Only TCR beta chains were sequenced in this cohort, and the absence of alpha or paired-chain data limited detectable features. A cluster of highly shared sequence variants was judged likely to be a technical artifact of the sequencing pipeline. Compared with the approximately 700-donor mean, donors in an Asian-associated ancestry cluster had fewer N-insertions in productive TCRs, according to a later genetic analysis. An association between a missense DCLRE1C variant and V-gene and J-gene trimming of TCR beta chains was found in a later genetic analysis and replicated in an independent cohort. Sequencing depth was assumed to be roughly uniform across donors in the presence/absence analyses, though that assumption may not hold. A further reported finding was that TCR beta sequences accurately predicted the HLA-A and HLA-B alleles for most subjects in the first cohort.

The protocol used for the library was the immunoSEQ multiplex PCR assay. The multiplex PCR relied on a mix of 60 forward primers for TCR Vbeta segments and 13 reverse primers for TCR Jbeta segments. Amplification of the CDR3 region of rearranged TCR beta genes was performed with a multiplex PCR assay on genomic DNA. The amplified TCR beta libraries were sequenced on the Illumina HiSeq System as 87-base-pair reads. The authors processed their data as follows. A later analysis tallied 80 million to 95 million unique TCR beta chains across the 600 to 700 repertoires, and about 10 million of those chains were shared by two or more donors. Raw reads were error-corrected and collapsed into unique sequences by a nearest-neighbor algorithm in which closely related sequences were merged to remove PCR and sequencing errors. V, D and J gene segments were assigned by aligning CDR3 sequences to IMGT reference sequences. Each retained sequence needed at least a six-nucleotide match to both a V gene segment and a J gene segment. A rearrangement counted as productive if the CDR3 had no stop codons and remained in frame with V and J, and every other rearrangement counted as non-productive. Following IMGT convention, CDR3 was defined as the stretch from the second conserved V-encoded cysteine up to the conserved J-encoded phenylalanine. The earlier analysis of 500 to 750 of the donors excluded any sequence lacking an unambiguous match to a single V gene segment. An earlier analysis of several hundred of the donors called V segments functional above 56.7% productive rearrangements and segregating when the between-donor standard deviation exceeded 5%. A statistical classification framework was developed to diagnose cytomegalovirus status using the catalog of TCR beta chain sequences. In a later analysis, V and J genes were assigned by comparing TCR nucleotide sequences against IMGT/GENE-DB human TR gene sequences. A later analysis assigned CDR3 sequences and most-parsimonious VDJ recombination scenarios with the TCRdist pipeline. A later analysis defined each TCR beta chain by its CDR3 amino acid sequence plus V-gene family, and excluded reads lacking a unique V-gene family. To address suspected cross-contamination and a sequencing artifact, a later analysis removed under 600 highly shared, low-generation-probability nucleotide sequences. In a later analysis, a clonal expansion index for each public chain was calculated from normalized within-repertoire ranks of inferred template counts. A later analysis computed generation probabilities with a VDJ recombination model fitted to out-of-frame rearrangements, and checked the results against IGoR. In a later analysis, hypergeometric tests were used to score TCR-TCR, TCR-HLA and TCR-CMV co-occurrence, with a repertoire-size bias correction applied to TCR pairs. To estimate false discovery rates, a later analysis permuted the HLA or CMV assignments 20 times. In a later analysis, co-occurring TCRs were grouped using DBSCAN, and TCRdist sequence similarity was added for clustering within HLA-allele-positive subsets. Repertoires with fewer than 30,000 or more than 120,000 public chains, plus five repertoires with anomalous nucleotide sharing, were excluded from co-occurrence clustering. Here the immuneACCESS table is served through TCRdb, limited to in-frame sequences with V and J called. Missing clones are a known gap in these copies; in checked studies unresolved V genes cover under half, and the rest lacks a known reason. The D gene and trimming were derived from the DNA, and the V and J assignments and clone size from that table. The sample's table lists a count of tens of thousands of clones. Under 1.3% of the sample is held by the ten biggest clonotypes.

With respect to this clone: No antigen is known for it.

The CDR3 spans 15 residues, from the cysteine through the phenylalanine. Only CDR3 DNA is held: 45 bases, read in frame from base 1. CDR1 SGDLS and CDR2 YYNGEE are derived from the germline V gene. Trimming takes 0 bases from V and 4 bases from J, and the germline ends sit 13 bases apart. The cohort was made up of 666 healthy bone marrow donors. All cohort members were sampled while nominally healthy, although unrecorded immune exposures were likely present. The donor was CMV seronegative and was included in the group of a few hundred seronegative cohort members. Every donor gave a peripheral blood sample, and the peripheral blood mononuclear cells from that sample were used for TCR beta sequencing. Genomic DNA was extracted from the blood cell samples with the Qiagen DNeasy Blood Extraction Kit.

Recombination joined TRBV9 with TRBJ1-2; possibly the D gene is TRBD1, per 6 matching bases. The sample comprised PBMCs. The source is a woman in her forties in good health and CMV-seronegative. The nucleotides read TGTGCCAGCAGCGTAGTGGCAGACAGGCCCTATGGCTACACCTTC. Its protein reads: CASSVVADRPYGYTF. The reference TRBV9 and TRBJ1-2 proteins fill in what lies around the CDR3, so the full variable domain reads DSGVTQTPKHLITATGQRVTLRCSPRSGDLSVYWYQQSLDQGLQFLIQYYNGEERAKGNILERFSAQQFPDLHSELNLSSLELGDSALYFCASSVVADRPYGYTFGSGTRLTVV.